A selection of T cell receptor beta chains follows, all from one sample in a study of T cell repertoires in cytomegalovirus infection. TCRdb re-analysed the reads in MiXCR, keeping a single row per CDR3 protein. This sample has approximately 400,000 distinct CDR3 sequences, with approximately 31% found just once. Specimen: PBMCs. The receptors originated from a human donor in good health (CMV status not recorded). Some clones in this sample may be carry-over from other donors' samples. CDR3s leave out the opening cysteine and the closing phenylalanine or tryptophan. The size field is filled for only some rows; it gives once, few, many or a size class.

size	V	J	length	CDR3
NA	TRBV19	TRBJ2-7	11	ASGTSLLNEQY
NA	TRBV10-3	TRBJ1-2	13	AISHGSGANYGYT
NA	TRBV20-1	TRBJ1-6	11	SSPGTYNSPLH
NA	TRBV7-4	TRBJ1-1	12	ASSPSMQSTEAF
NA	TRBV25-1	TRBJ1-1	12	ASSEKQGATEAF
few	TRBV6-8	TRBJ2-2	13	ASGSTGGDTGELF
many	TRBV11-1	TRBJ2-2	16	ASSTWTSGGVNTGELF
few	TRBV12-3/TRBV12-4	TRBJ1-1	11	ASARGPATDAF
few	TRBV5-6	TRBJ2-1	12	ASSPGGGVDEQF
NA	TRBV2	TRBJ2-3	12	ASSGGQYTDTQY
many	TRBV11-2	TRBJ2-7	13	ASSFRGTSMDEQY
NA	TRBV5-8	TRBJ1-6	14	ASSPATLTLNSPLH
few	TRBV18	TRBJ1-2	11	ASSPGQEAGYT
NA	TRBV24-1	TRBJ2-3	15	ATSHPAPGQGKDTQY
few	TRBV10-2	TRBJ1-2	10	ASSESGYGYT
NA	TRBV20-1	TRBJ1-5	11	SARVQSNQPQH